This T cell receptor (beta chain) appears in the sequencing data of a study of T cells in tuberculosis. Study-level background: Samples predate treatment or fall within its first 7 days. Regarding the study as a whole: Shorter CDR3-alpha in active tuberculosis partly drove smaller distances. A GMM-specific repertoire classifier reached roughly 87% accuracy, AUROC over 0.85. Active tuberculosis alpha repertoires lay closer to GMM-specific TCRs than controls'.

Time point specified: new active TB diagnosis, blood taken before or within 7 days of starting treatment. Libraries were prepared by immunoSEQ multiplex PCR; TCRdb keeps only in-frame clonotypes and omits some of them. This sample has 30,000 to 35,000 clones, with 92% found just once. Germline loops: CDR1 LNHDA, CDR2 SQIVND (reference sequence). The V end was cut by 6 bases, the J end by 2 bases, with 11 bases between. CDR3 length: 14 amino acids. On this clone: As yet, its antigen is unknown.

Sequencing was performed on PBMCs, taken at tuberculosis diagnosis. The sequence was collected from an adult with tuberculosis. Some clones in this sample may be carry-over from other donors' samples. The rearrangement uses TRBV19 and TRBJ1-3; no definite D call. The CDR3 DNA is TGTGCCAGTAGGACCTGGGGAGCTGGAAACACCATATATTTT. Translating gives CASRTWGAGNTIYF.